These 18 T cell receptor beta chains share one sample of origin, sequenced in a study of T cell responses to AZD1222 COVID-19 vaccine. Clones were read by immunoSEQ multiplex PCR, and TCRdb kept only the in-frame ones, dropping some. This sample has 150,000 to 200,000 clones, with around 90% found just once. The starting material was peripheral blood, obtained 28 days after the second AZD1222 dose. The source of these receptors is an adult who received the AZD1222 COVID-19 vaccine.

This sequence joins TRBV9 and TRBJ1-1; D may be TRBD1 (6 bases). V lost 4 bases to trimming and J lost 7 bases, with 26 bases between them. Germline CDR1 and CDR2: SGDLS and YYNGEE. This CDR3 contains 17 residues. The CDR3 DNA reads TGTGCCAGCAGCCCCCAGACAGGCCGAGGAACCGGGTTTGAAGCTTTCTTT. Its protein product is CASSPQTGRGTGFEAFF.

This clone was recorded a few times. V gene TRBV11-2 combines with J gene TRBJ1-2; no firm D call. With 1 base removed from V and 5 bases from J, the gap between germline ends came to 8 bases. The V gene's germline CDR1 is SGHAT and CDR2 FQNNGV. CDR3 size: 13 residues. The CDR3 DNA sequence: TGTGCCAGCAGCTTAGGGGAAGGGTATGGCTACACCTTC. It codes for CASSLGEGYGYTF.

The V and J genes are TRBV28 and TRBJ1-3; D call uncertain. Germline-derived CDR1 and CDR2 are MDHEN and SYDVKM. This CDR3 contains 13 residues. V lost 6 bases to trimming and J lost 0 bases, with 6 bases between them. CDR3 in DNA: TGTGCCAGCAGAGAGAGCTCTGGAAACACCATATATTTT. This gives the protein CASRESSGNTIYF.

The chain uses TRBV27 and TRBJ2-1; 15 bases match TRBD2. CDR1 and CDR2 from the germline V gene are MNHEY and SMNVEV (reference sequence). The V segment lost 6 bases and the J segment 8 bases; nucleotides outside the gene matches: 8. This CDR3 comprises 16 residues. For the CDR3, the DNA is TGTGCCAGCAGGATTGGACTAGCGGGAGGGGGAGATGAGCAGTTCTTC. It specifies CASRIGLAGGGDEQFF.

A note on this clone: Germline is not matched at one junction end, which may reflect a read error. This chain uses TRBV11-2 with TRBJ2-7, with 10 bases that match TRBD2. CDR3 length equals 12 residues. The V gene's germline CDR1 is SGHAT and CDR2 FQNNGV. CDR3: CASSLALAGKEF. In nucleotides, the CDR3 is TGTGCCAGCAGCCTAGCACTAGCGGGAAAGGAGTTC.

The rearrangement links TRBV3-1 (or the pseudogene TRBV3-2) to TRBJ1-2, with 7 bases that match TRBD1. In germline, CDR1 is LGHDT, CDR2 YNNKEL (reference sequence). The V gene end was trimmed by 5 bases and the J gene end by 3 bases; junction bases not matched to a gene: 15. This CDR3 is 17 amino acids long. This chain's CDR3 is CASSSANRQGGDYGYTF. The CDR3 DNA reads as TGTGCCAGCAGCTCGGCGAACCGACAGGGTGGGGACTATGGCTACACCTTC.

The chain uses TRBV6-5 and TRBJ1-2; 7 nucleotides line up with TRBD1. There are 13 residues in the CDR3. The V gene end was trimmed by 6 bases and the J gene end by 6 bases; junction bases not matched to a gene: 7. Germline V gives CDR1 MNHEY, CDR2 SVGAGI. CDR3 coding DNA: TGTGCCAGCAGCGCCGGGACAGCCAATGGCTACACCTTC. This codes for CASSAGTANGYTF.

This rearrangement joins TRBV6-2 or TRBV6-3 to TRBJ1-1; possibly TRBD1 for D (5 bases). Trimming took 6 bases from V and 11 from J, leaving 22 bases between them. The CDR3 has 14 amino acids. CDR1 and CDR2 from the germline V gene are MNHEY and SVGEGT. CDR3 in DNA: TGTGCCAGCAGCCCAGTCGGGGCTACCGGTGGGGCTTTCTTT. Translation: CASSPVGATGGAFF.

The gene calls are TRBV10-3 and TRBJ2-3, with 7 bases lining up with TRBD1. Germline V gene data show CDR1 as ENHRY and CDR2 as SYGVKD. CDR3 length equals 13 residues. The V segment lost 10 bases and the J segment 10 bases; nucleotides outside the gene matches: 14. In nucleotides, the CDR3 is TGTGCCACCGGCCCGGGACAGCTAGTTTCGCAGTATTTT. Protein: CATGPGQLVSQYF.

This sequence joins TRBV27 and TRBJ2-3, with TRBD2 matching over 8 bases. The CDR3 consists of 14 residues. Germline V CDR1 and CDR2: MNHEY, SMNVEV (reference sequence). The J segment lost 2 bases and the V segment lost 4 bases, leaving 2 bases of the junction unmatched. The CDR3 DNA reads TGTGCCAGCAGTTCCGGGGGGGCCACAGATACGCAGTATTTT. It is translated as CASSSGGATDTQYF.

This sequence joins TRBV7-2 and TRBJ1-3; 7 nucleotides agree with TRBD1. V shed 2 bases, J shed 0 bases, and the junction held 4 bases outside the gene matches. The CDR3 runs to 16 residues. Germline CDR1 SGHTA, CDR2 FQGNSA. CDR3 nucleotide sequence: TGTGCCAGCAGCTTATACCAGGGGGTCTCTGGAAACACCATATATTTT. Its protein is CASSLYQGVSGNTIYF.

V usage is TRBV3-1 (or the pseudogene TRBV3-2) and J usage is TRBJ1-5, with 7 nucleotides matching TRBD1. V dropped 1 base and J dropped 4; count of bases not matched to a gene: 4. Germline V gives CDR1 LGHDT, CDR2 YNNKEL (reference sequence). The CDR3 runs to 15 residues. The CDR3 is CASSQGDRENQPQHF. The CDR3 DNA sequence: TGTGCCAGCAGCCAAGGTGACAGGGAGAATCAGCCCCAGCATTTT.

The CDR3 protein is CAITGTGIDAIYF. As DNA, the CDR3 is TGTGCCATCACGGGGACAGGGATTGACGCCATATATTTT. This chain joins TRBV10-3 and TRBJ1-3; TRBD1 agrees at 9 bases. Trimming at V came to 7 bases and at J to 11 bases, leaving 9 bases not matched to a gene. The CDR3 runs 13 residues. The germline V gene has CDR1 ENHRY and CDR2 SYGVKD.

The J gene is TRBJ2-7, the V gene TRBV13; no reliable D call. With 4 bases removed from V and 5 bases from J, the gap between germline ends came to 12 bases. The CDR3 totals 13 residues. Germline CDR1 is PRHDT and CDR2 is FYEKMQ (reference sequence). The CDR3 reads CASSSYLVHEQYF. For the CDR3, the DNA is TGTGCCAGCAGCTCATACCTAGTTCACGAGCAGTACTTC.

This chain joins TRBV28 and TRBJ2-3, with 11 nucleotides matching TRBD2. Losses at the gene ends were 2 bases for V and 0 bases for J; bases not matched to a gene: 4. The CDR3 loop spans 17 amino acids. Per germline, CDR1 MDHEN and CDR2 SYDVKM. CDR3 amino acids: CASSLLRTSGSTDTQYF. The DNA for the CDR3 is TGTGCCAGCAGTTTACTCAGGACTAGCGGGAGCACAGATACGCAGTATTTT. Looking up the rest from reference TRBV28 and TRBJ2-3 gives the full variable domain: DVKVTQSSRYLVKRTGEKVFLECVQDMDHENMFWYRQDPGLGLRLIYFSYDVKMKEKGDIPEGYSVSREKKERFSLILESASTNQTSMYLCASSLLRTSGSTDTQYFGPGTRLTVL.

This chain uses TRBV7-2 with TRBJ1-1; tentatively, D is TRBD1 (5 bases). CDR1 is SGHTA, CDR2 FQGNSA, per germline. The CDR3 extends over 16 amino acids. Between the trimmed V and J ends, which lost 6 bases and 4 bases, there was a span of 21 bases. CDR3 bases: TGTGCCAGCAGTCCGTTATCCCAGGGCCGGGGCACTGAAGCTTTCTTT. Translated: CASSPLSQGRGTEAFF.

The chain links TRBV3-1 (or the pseudogene TRBV3-2) to TRBJ2-1; D may correspond to TRBD1 or TRBD2 (5 bases each). Germline CDR1 LGHDT, CDR2 YNNKEL (reference sequence). The CDR3 extends over 15 amino acids. V was trimmed by 0 bases and J by 9 bases, leaving 15 bases between them. CDR3 sequence reads: CASSQDRDPLREQFF. CDR3 nucleotides: TGTGCCAGCAGCCAAGACCGGGACCCCCTCCGTGAGCAGTTCTTC.

The chain has TRBV5-6 and TRBJ1-4; D possibly corresponds to TRBD1 (5 bases). The CDR3 sequence is 16 residues long. Between the trimmed V and J ends, which lost 2 bases and 7 bases, there was a span of 18 bases. Germline loops: CDR1 SGHDT, CDR2 YYEEEE. For the CDR3, the DNA is TGTGCCAGCAGCTTCCGGGATACCTTGGGGGGTGAAAAACTGTTTTTT. Protein sequence: CASSFRDTLGGEKLFF.